This TCR beta chain was retrieved from a study of response to subunit inactivated influenza vaccine. Using its own MiXCR run on the RT-PCR reads, TCRdb lists one record per CDR3 protein. Seen here are more than 450,000 distinct CDR3 sequences, approximately 7.6% observed once, and the top ten hold 13%. The sample holds a few counts of this clonotype. V lost 10 bases to trimming and J lost 4 bases; unmatched junction nucleotides: 17. CDR1 and CDR2 from the germline V gene are MNHEY and SVGEGT. CDR3 size: 17 residues. The chain uses TRBV6-2 or TRBV6-3 and TRBJ2-1; 9 bases line up with TRBD1. The sequencing used PBMCs from blood, collected around 25 months after vaccination. The receptor was derived from a man aged 50-75 years who received an inactivated influenza vaccine. This CDR3 is CATRDRVPTEWYNEQFF. In nucleotides, the CDR3 is TGTGCCACCAGGGACAGGGTCCCAACGGAGTGGTACAATGAGCAGTTCTTC.